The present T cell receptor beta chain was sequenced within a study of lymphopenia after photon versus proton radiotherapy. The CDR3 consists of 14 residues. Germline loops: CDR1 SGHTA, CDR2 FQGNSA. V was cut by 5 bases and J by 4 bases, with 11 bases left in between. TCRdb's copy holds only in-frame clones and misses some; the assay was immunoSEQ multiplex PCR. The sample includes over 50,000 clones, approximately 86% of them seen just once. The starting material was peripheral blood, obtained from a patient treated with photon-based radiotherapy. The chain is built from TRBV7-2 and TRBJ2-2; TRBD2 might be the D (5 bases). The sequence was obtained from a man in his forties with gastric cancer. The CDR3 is CASSPDYSTGELFF. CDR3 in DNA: TGTGCCAGCAGCCCAGACTATTCCACCGGGGAGCTGTTTTTT.